One and the same sample provided the 8 T cell receptor beta chains below, sequenced in a study of vaccination and CD4 T cells after COVID-19. Cultured CD4+ T cell DNA was sequenced using the Oncomine TCR Beta short-read assay. From the PCR reads, TCRdb called clonotypes with MiXCR, one entry per CDR3 protein. The table records 25,000 to 30,000 distinct CDR3 sequences, 50% of them present only once. As to treatment: approximately 9-day PBMC culture with coronavirus spike peptide pools or control peptides (ViraFEST assay). These TCRs are of unknown antigen specificity. Sequenced material: CD4+ T cells from blood, cultured in vitro, taken before SARS-CoV-2 vaccination. The receptor source for this set is a human donor who received a COVID-19 vaccine.

This clonotype was counted only a few times. The chain recombines TRBV6-1 with TRBJ2-7; possible D gene TRBD1, 6 bases. The CDR3 is made up of 15 amino acids. Germline assignment: CDR1 MNHNS and CDR2 SASEGT. With 6 bases removed from V and 0 bases from J, the gap between germline ends came to 15 bases. CDR3 nucleotide sequence: TGTGCCAGCAGGACTAAGGGGGACAACTCCTACGAGCAGTACTTC. Its protein is CASRTKGDNSYEQYF.

This clonotype was detected only a few times. The rearrangement joins TRBV5-4 to TRBJ1-2; 7 bases agree with TRBD1. Germline V gene sequence: CDR1 SGHNT, CDR2 YYREEE (reference sequence). The CDR3 is 13 residues long. V lost 4 bases, J lost 3 bases, and 3 bases stayed unmatched. The CDR3 sequence is CASSRQGDYGYTF. CDR3 DNA sequence: TGTGCCAGCAGCCGCCAGGGGGACTATGGCTACACCTTC.

The CDR3 is CSVETDNYGYTF. CDR3 DNA: TGCAGCGTTGAGACAGATAACTATGGCTACACCTTC. The rearrangement uses TRBV29-1 and TRBJ1-2; weak D call: TRBD1 (5 bases). The germline CDR1 and CDR2 sequences are SQVTM and ANQGSEA. Trimming removed 3 bases from V and 1 base from J, with 6 bases in between. The CDR3 loop spans 12 amino acids.

This chain joins TRBV2 and TRBJ2-7; weak D call: TRBD2 (6 bases). From germline, CDR1 is SNHLY and CDR2 FYNNEI. The CDR3 totals 15 residues. Trimming left V 2 bases short and J 4 bases short, with 15 bases between. This CDR3 reads CASSEPEGLRYEQYF. CDR3 nucleotide sequence: TGTGCCAGCAGTGAACCGGAGGGGTTAAGATACGAGCAGTACTTC.

In this sample, this clonotype turned up once. The chain uses TRBV5-1 and TRBJ2-7; the D gene is possibly TRBD1 (5 bases). Trimming took off 4 bases at V and 6 bases at J, with 20 bases between the two ends. The CDR3 runs to 15 residues. Germline lookup yields CDR1 SGHRS and CDR2 YFSETQ. The CDR3 DNA is TGCGCCAGCAGCCTGAGTCCAGGGTCCAGTGGCGAGCAGTACTTC. Translation: CASSLSPGSSGEQYF.

Only one count was recorded for this clonotype. V is TRBV7-6 and J is TRBJ2-3; 7 positions match TRBD1. CDR3 length: 17 amino acids. The trim removed 0 bases at V and 4 bases at J, leaving 10 bases unmatched. Germline V CDR1 and CDR2: SGHVS, FNYEAQ. The CDR3 region is CASSLALGGQASDTQYF. The CDR3 DNA follows: TGTGCCAGCAGCTTAGCGCTTGGAGGACAGGCCTCAGATACGCAGTATTTT.

This clonotype was observed once. CDR3 residues: CASSETRSSGNTIYF. In nucleotides, the CDR3 is TGTGCCAGCAGTGAAACCCGATCTTCTGGAAACACCATATATTTT. The chain links TRBV25-1 to TRBJ1-3; D gene uncertain. V lost 2 bases to trimming and J lost 1 base, with 9 bases between them. This CDR3 has 15 residues. Per the germline V gene, CDR1 is MGHDK and CDR2 is SYGVNS.

This chain joins TRBV30 and TRBJ1-2; D is perhaps TRBD1 (5 bases). V was trimmed by 5 bases and J by 4 bases, leaving 32 bases between them. Germline V gene sequence: CDR1 GTSNPN, CDR2 SVGIG (reference sequence). CDR3 length: 19 amino acids. The CDR3 reads CAWGVTGAGSGSRGYGYTF. In DNA form, the CDR3 reads TGTGCCTGGGGAGTCACCGGGGCCGGCTCTGGGAGTCGGGGCTATGGCTACACCTTC.